The next 17 T cell receptor beta chains were all read from a single sample in a study of CD8+ T cells in alopecia areata. RNA extraction was followed by reverse transcription into cDNA, which acted as the sequencing template. TCRdb keeps only in-frame clones here, not all; method: immunoSEQ multiplex PCR. The sample holds 100,000 to 150,000 clones; 50% to 75% are singletons and the top ten take almost 30%. Treatment indicated: oral pan-JAK inhibitor, 5-10 mg twice daily. Sample: CD8+ T cells sorted from blood, taken at week 4, from a patient treated with tofacitinib. Every receptor here comes from a human donor with alopecia areata.

The J gene is TRBJ1-5, the V gene TRBV4-1, with D possibly being TRBD1 (6 bases). The CDR3 runs 14 residues. Trimming stripped 1 base from V and 5 bases from J, with 9 bases between. CDR1 and CDR2 (germline): MGHRA, YSYEKL. This CDR3 is CASSQVTGHQPQHF. The CDR3 DNA reads TGCGCCAGCAGCCAAGTGACAGGCCATCAGCCCCAGCATTTT.

The chain uses TRBV30 and TRBJ1-4, with D possibly matching TRBD1 (6 bases). The CDR3 has 14 amino acids. V shed 5 bases and J shed 3 bases, with 13 bases lying between them. Germline CDR1 is GTSNPN and CDR2 is SVGIG (reference sequence). For the CDR3, the DNA is TGTGCCTGGGAAGATGGACAGCCTAATGAAAAACTGTTTTTT. Protein: CAWEDGQPNEKLFF.

The chain combines TRBV7-9 with TRBJ1-2; no firm D call. Germline values: CDR1 SEHNR, CDR2 FQNEAQ (reference sequence). The V and J ends lost 9 bases and 3 bases respectively, with 14 bases between them. This CDR3 has 13 amino acids. The CDR3 sequence is CASLETVHYGYTF. CDR3 coding DNA: TGTGCCAGTCTCGAAACAGTTCACTATGGCTACACCTTC.

The chain recombines TRBV4-1 with TRBJ1-4; weak D call: TRBD1 (6 bases). The CDR3 is 14 residues long. CDR1 is MGHRA and CDR2 is YSYEKL in the germline V gene. V lost 4 bases to trimming and J lost 4 bases, with 10 bases between them. Here the CDR3 reads CASSLGHDNEKLFF. DNA for the CDR3: TGCGCCAGCAGCCTGGGACACGATAATGAAAAACTGTTTTTT.

This clone has more than one count but fewer than ten. The chain couples TRBV29-1 to TRBJ1-1; TRBD1 matches at 11 bases. Germline loops: CDR1 SQVTM, CDR2 ANQGSEA. The CDR3 is made up of 14 amino acids. V lost 6 bases to trimming and J lost 4 bases; unmatched junction nucleotides: 7. This chain's CDR3 is CSVGQGDQGTEAFF. The CDR3 DNA reads TGCAGCGTGGGACAGGGGGACCAGGGCACTGAAGCTTTCTTT.

This clone was detected only a few times. The rearrangement links TRBV29-1 to TRBJ2-5; 7 bases match TRBD1. Per the germline V gene, CDR1 is SQVTM and CDR2 is ANQGSEA. Losses at the gene ends were 7 bases for V and 4 bases for J; bases not matched to a gene: 6. This CDR3 region has 12 residues. CDR3 protein: CSGGQVRETQYF. The CDR3 DNA follows: TGCAGCGGCGGACAGGTCAGAGAGACCCAGTACTTC.

There are a few counts of this clone. The chain is built from TRBV13 and TRBJ1-3, with D uncertain. The ends were cut back, 5 bases at V and 3 bases at J, with 14 bases in the middle. The CDR3 is 15 residues long. CDR1 is PRHDT and CDR2 is FYEKMQ in the germline V gene (reference sequence). The chain's CDR3 is CASSHQNRYGNTIYF. CDR3 DNA sequence: TGTGCCAGCAGCCATCAAAACAGATATGGAAACACCATATATTTT.

The chain combines TRBV6-4 with TRBJ1-2; 8 bases are shared with TRBD1. Germline V gives CDR1 MRHNA, CDR2 SNTAGT. Trimming cost V 2 bases and J 6 bases; bases outside gene matches: 2. The CDR3 loop spans 13 amino acids. The CDR3 DNA is TGTGCCAGCAGTGACGACAGGGGAAATGGCTACACCTTC. Protein: CASSDDRGNGYTF.

This clone was observed a handful of times. The V and J genes are TRBV29-1 and TRBJ1-2; unclear D gene. The CDR3 covers 11 residues. V was cut by 1 base and J by 0 bases, with 0 bases left in between. The germline gives CDR1 SQVTM, CDR2 ANQGSEA. CDR3 sequence: CSVEANYGYTF. The CDR3 DNA follows: TGCAGCGTTGAAGCTAACTATGGCTACACCTTC.

This clone was detected only a few times. The gene calls are TRBV28 and TRBJ2-5; maybe TRBD2 (6 bases). The CDR3 covers 17 residues. CDR1 is MDHEN, CDR2 SYDVKM, per germline. V was cut by 3 bases and J by 2 bases, with 19 bases left in between. The CDR3 spells CASSFAPWGDGQETQYF. CDR3 DNA: TGTGCCAGCAGTTTCGCCCCGTGGGGGGACGGGCAAGAGACCCAGTACTTC.

V gene TRBV23-1 combines with J gene TRBJ2-7, with D unresolved. TRBV23-1 qualifies as an ORF whose function is uncertain. The CDR3 has 12 residues. DNA of the CDR3: TGCGCAGTTTGGATCTTCTCCTACGAGCAGTACTTC. It is translated as CAVWIFSYEQYF.

This clone came up a few times. The V and J genes are TRBV27 and TRBJ2-4, with unresolved D. Germline V gives CDR1 MNHEY, CDR2 SMNVEV (reference sequence). Between the trimmed V and J ends, which lost 4 bases and 1 base, there was a span of 8 bases. The CDR3 extends over 14 amino acids. The CDR3: CASSSLLAKNIQYF. The CDR3 nucleotides are TGTGCCAGCAGTTCGCTGCTTGCCAAAAACATTCAGTACTTC.

V is TRBV29-1 and J is TRBJ1-1; tentative D call: TRBD1 (5 bases). The CDR3 totals 12 residues. The germline V gene encodes CDR1 SQVTM and CDR2 ANQGSEA. The germline V and J ends were trimmed by 6 bases and 5 bases, with 13 bases remaining between them. The CDR3 protein is CSVKPPGTEAFF. The CDR3 DNA is TGCAGCGTCAAACCCCCAGGGACTGAAGCTTTCTTT.

This clone has only one observation. The V gene is TRBV6-1, the J gene TRBJ2-7; 8 nucleotides line up with TRBD2. The CDR3 covers 15 residues. V shed 2 bases, J shed 0 bases, and the junction held 3 bases outside the gene matches. Germline V gene data show CDR1 as MNHNS and CDR2 as SASEGT. For the CDR3, the DNA is TGTGCCAGCAGTGAAATCGGGACTAGCTCCTACGAGCAGTACTTC. Amino acids: CASSEIGTSSYEQYF.

V gene TRBV29-1 combines with J gene TRBJ1-2; 8 bases fit TRBD1. In germline, CDR1 is SQVTM, CDR2 ANQGSEA. There are 13 residues in the CDR3. V was clipped by 7 bases and J by 2 bases; unmatched bases: 6. CDR3 sequence: CSADRGLNYGYTF. In DNA form, the CDR3 reads TGCAGCGCTGACAGGGGCCTAAACTATGGCTACACCTTC.

This chain connects TRBV28 to TRBJ2-1, with 7 positions matching TRBD2. The CDR3 sequence is 14 residues long. V dropped 8 bases and J dropped 2; count of bases not matched to a gene: 6. From germline, CDR1 is MDHEN and CDR2 SYDVKM. The CDR3, as DNA: TGTGCCAGCGCTGGGGGGGGACCCTACAATGAGCAGTTCTTC. Encoded protein: CASAGGGPYNEQFF.

V and J are TRBV4-3 and TRBJ2-7, with no clear D. Trimming took 0 bases from V and 0 from J, leaving 9 bases between them. The CDR3 loop spans 15 amino acids. The germline V gene encodes CDR1 LGHNA and CDR2 YSLEER. CDR3 DNA: TGCGCCAGCAGCCAAGACCAGGTGAACTCCTACGAGCAGTACTTC. This codes for CASSQDQVNSYEQYF.